The next 26 T cell receptor beta chains were all read from a single sample in a study of Graves' ophthalmopathy and Graves' hyperthyroidism. Transcripts of RNA were the source for amplifying TCR beta CDR3 regions. RT-PCR was first run with HTBI primers, then multiplex PCR in a second round. TCRdb recomputed calls from the multiplex PCR reads with MiXCR, one row per CDR3 protein. This repertoire shows roughly 1.1 million distinct CDR3 sequences, about two fifths found once; its top ten account for around 10%. Specimen: peripheral blood or thyroid tissue (not recorded which). These receptor sequences come from an adult man with Graves' hyperthyroidism.

This chain uses TRBV5-1 with TRBJ1-1, with D maybe TRBD1 (6 bases). V lost 0 bases and J lost 4, with 19 bases in between. The CDR3 loop spans 17 amino acids. Per germline, CDR1 SGHRS and CDR2 YFSETQ. This CDR3 is CASSLGVNRVLGTEAFF. For the CDR3, the DNA is TGCGCCAGCAGCTTGGGGGTCAACAGGGTCCTGGGCACTGAAGCTTTCTTT.

J is TRBJ2-7 and V is TRBV15, with D maybe TRBD2 (6 bases). Gene TRBJ2-1 matches the end of the DNA better, so the J call may be wrong. The CDR3 covers 14 residues. Germline values: CDR1 LNHNV, CDR2 YYDKDF (reference sequence). The CDR3 loop is CATSRGGALGEQFF. The CDR3 DNA sequence: TGTGCCACCAGCAGAGGCGGGGCGCTTGGTGAGCAGTTCTTC.

The chain combines TRBV6-5 with TRBJ2-7; 8 positions match TRBD1. Germline values: CDR1 MNHEY, CDR2 SVGAGI. This CDR3 region has 16 residues. V lost 6 bases to trimming and J lost 5 bases; unmatched junction nucleotides: 15. The CDR3 sequence: CASSTPRTGSNNEQYF. CDR3 DNA sequence: TGTGCCAGCAGCACCCCGAGGACAGGGTCCAATAACGAGCAGTACTTC.

The rearrangement links TRBV29-1 to TRBJ1-2; D not resolved. V was shortened by 7 bases and J by 8 bases, with 5 bases between the two germline ends. The length of the CDR3 is 8 residues. Germline V lookup: CDR1 SQVTM, CDR2 ANQGSEA. This chain's CDR3 is CSAQGYTF. CDR3 nucleotides: TGCAGCGCCCAAGGCTACACCTTC.

CDR3 residues: CASSVADSRNGNTIYF. CDR3 coding DNA: TGTGCCAGCAGCGTAGCCGACAGTCGAAACGGAAACACCATATATTTT. This chain uses TRBV9 with TRBJ1-3; D perhaps matches TRBD1 (5 bases). Trimming cost V 0 bases and J 4 bases, with 14 bases left between them. The CDR3 runs 16 residues. Germline CDR1 reads SGDLS; CDR2 reads YYNGEE.

The rearrangement uses TRBV7-8 and TRBJ2-7; 7 bases match TRBD1. The V and J ends lost 5 bases and 5 bases, in that order; junction bases with no gene match: 9. Looked up from germline, CDR1 is SGHVS and CDR2 is FQNEAQ. The CDR3 runs to 14 residues. The CDR3 protein is CASSPGTAGNEQYF. The CDR3 DNA reads TGTGCCAGCAGCCCCGGGACAGCCGGGAACGAGCAGTACTTC.

CDR3 amino acids: CASKPRTKNTEAFF. In nucleotides, the CDR3 is TGTGCCAGCAAGCCCCGAACTAAGAACACTGAAGCTTTCTTT. This rearrangement joins TRBV7-2 to TRBJ1-1; the D is unclear. V was shortened by 7 bases and J by 1 base, with 13 bases between the two germline ends. The germline V gene has CDR1 SGHTA and CDR2 FQGNSA. CDR3 length: 14 amino acids.

This clonotype has just a few counts. The rearrangement uses TRBV4-3 and TRBJ1-6; D not resolved. CDR1 and CDR2 from the germline V gene are LGHNA and YSLEER. Trimming removed 1 base from V and 7 bases from J, with 8 bases in between. The CDR3 covers 14 residues. The CDR3 sequence is CASSQVPGNSPLHF. Here the CDR3 DNA reads TGCGCCAGCAGCCAAGTACCAGGAAATTCACCCCTCCACTTT.

The CDR3 coding sequence is TGTGCCACCAGCAGCCTAACAACCTACGAGCAGTACTTC. It is translated as CATSSLTTYEQYF. The chain has TRBV15 and TRBJ2-7; D not certain. V was cut by 3 bases and J by 2 bases, with 8 bases left in between. Germline loops: CDR1 LNHNV, CDR2 YYDKDF (reference sequence). The CDR3 extends over 13 amino acids. Using reference TRBV15 and TRBJ2-7 for the parts outside the CDR3, the full variable domain is DAMVIQNPRYQVTQFGKPVTLSCSQTLNHNVMYWYQQKSSQAPKLLFHYYDKDFNNEADTPDNFQSRRPNTSFCFLDIRSPGLGDTAMYLCATSSLTTYEQYFGPGTRLTVT.

V is TRBV11-2 and J is TRBJ1-1, with D unresolved. Trimming pared 2 bases from V and 0 bases from J, leaving 10 bases between. This CDR3 comprises 15 residues. In germline, CDR1 is SGHAT, CDR2 FQNNGV. CDR3 residues: CASSLRRIMNTEAFF. Here the CDR3 DNA reads TGTGCCAGCAGCTTAAGACGGATTATGAACACTGAAGCTTTCTTT.

V is TRBV2 and J is TRBJ2-7, with D unresolved. The CDR3 spans 15 residues. Germline CDR1 SNHLY, CDR2 FYNNEI. Deletions cut 8 bases from V and 3 bases from J, with 20 bases between. CDR3 sequence reads: CASGSLDVANYEQYF. CDR3 DNA sequence: TGTGCCAGCGGATCCTTGGACGTGGCAAACTACGAGCAGTACTTC.

This clonotype was found many times. This chain connects TRBV25-1 to TRBJ1-3; no reliable D call. V dropped 4 bases and J dropped 0 bases, with 7 bases sitting between them. CDR3 length equals 14 residues. The germline CDR1 and CDR2 sequences are MGHDK and SYGVNS. The CDR3 region has the DNA TGTGCCAGCAGTGGAGTTTCCTCTGGAAACACCATATATTTT. This translates into CASSGVSSGNTIYF.

This rearrangement joins TRBV25-1 to TRBJ1-6, with 7 bases aligning to TRBD1. Germline V lookup: CDR1 MGHDK, CDR2 SYGVNS. V lost 3 bases and J lost 5; bases outside the gene matches: 4. The CDR3 spans 15 residues. The CDR3 sequence: CASSEGTANNSPLHF. CDR3 nucleotide sequence: TGTGCCAGCAGTGAGGGGACAGCGAATAATTCACCCCTCCACTTT.

This CDR3 reads CASRWTGGSYEQYF. DNA for the CDR3: TGTGCCAGCAGATGGACAGGGGGCTCCTACGAGCAGTACTTC. The chain carries TRBV27 and TRBJ2-7, with 10 bases identical to TRBD1. Unmatched junction bases numbered 2, after V lost 6 bases and J lost 0 bases. This CDR3 contains 14 residues. Germline loops: CDR1 MNHEY, CDR2 SMNVEV (reference sequence).

The rearrangement joins TRBV10-3 to TRBJ2-5, with 12 bases identical to TRBD1. Germline V CDR1 and CDR2: ENHRY, SYGVKD. The CDR3 is 16 amino acids. Germline trimming cut 4 bases from V and 5 bases from J; bases unmatched to any gene: 8. CDR3 nucleotide sequence: TGTGCCATCAGTGGGACCCCCGGGACAGGGGGCGAGACCCAGTACTTC. This translates into CAISGTPGTGGETQYF.

The chain employs TRBV20-1 and TRBJ1-1, with 8 bases identical to TRBD1. Germline CDR1 DFQATT, CDR2 SNEGSKA (reference sequence). The CDR3 runs to 13 residues. V lost 2 bases and J lost 5; bases outside the gene matches: 4. Written as DNA, the CDR3 is TGCAGTGCTAGAAAGACAGGGGCAACTGAAGCTTTCTTT. Translated: CSARKTGATEAFF.

This clonotype was seen at least ten times. The V gene is TRBV2, the J gene TRBJ2-2, with D perhaps matching TRBD2 (7 bases). From germline, CDR1 is SNHLY and CDR2 FYNNEI. The CDR3 sequence is 17 residues long. The V end lost 6 bases, the J end lost 4 bases, and 21 bases lay between the germline ends. The CDR3 DNA reads TGTGCCAGCAGCAGTGGGGTGGGGGGGCCACGCACCGGGGAGCTGTTTTTT. Amino acid sequence: CASSSGVGGPRTGELFF.

This clonotype occurred a few times. An end of the junction differs from the germline gene, which may be a read error. The chain uses TRBV5-1 and TRBJ2-2, with 9 bases matching TRBD1. Germline V gene sequence: CDR1 SGHRS, CDR2 YFSETQ. CDR3 size: 10 residues. For the CDR3, the DNA is TGCGCCAGCAGCGACCCGGGACAGGGTTTT. Amino acids: CASSDPGQGF. The full variable domain, with the rest looked up from reference TRBV5-1 and TRBJ2-2, is KAGVTQTPRYLIKTRGQQVTLSCSPISGHRSVSWYQQTPGQGLQFLFEYFSETQRNKGNFPGRFSGRQFSNSRSEMNVSTLELGDSALYLCASSDPGQGFGEGSRLTVL.

This clonotype has ten or more counts. The chain has TRBV15 and TRBJ2-7, with D hard to call. From germline, CDR1 is LNHNV and CDR2 YYDKDF (reference sequence). Trimming stripped 5 bases from V and 0 bases from J, with 5 bases between. This CDR3 has 12 amino acids. Here the CDR3 reads CATSLSSYEQYF. The CDR3 DNA is TGTGCCACCAGCCTTAGCTCCTACGAGCAGTACTTC. Complete variable domain (other parts from reference TRBV15 and TRBJ2-7): DAMVIQNPRYQVTQFGKPVTLSCSQTLNHNVMYWYQQKSSQAPKLLFHYYDKDFNNEADTPDNFQSRRPNTSFCFLDIRSPGLGDTAMYLCATSLSSYEQYFGPGTRLTVT.

Points on this clonotype: A read error may be the cause here, since a much bigger clone is one base away. The chain employs TRBV20-1 and TRBJ2-7, with D possibly TRBD1 on 5 matching bases. V lost 2 bases and J 2 bases, leaving 13 bases between the germline ends. The CDR3 covers 14 residues. Germline V CDR1 and CDR2: DFQATT, SNEGSKA (reference sequence). The CDR3 DNA reads TGCAGTGCTAGACCGTTAGTGGGGCCCTACGAGCAGTACTTC. Protein product: CSARPLVGPYEQYF.

The chain is built from TRBV7-9 and TRBJ1-6; D perhaps matches TRBD1 (6 bases). Germline CDR1 SEHNR, CDR2 FQNEAQ (reference sequence). The ends were cut back, 5 bases at V and 13 bases at J, with 12 bases in the middle. The CDR3 contains 12 residues. CDR3 amino acids: CASSPQGRPLHF. CDR3 DNA sequence: TGTGCCAGCAGCCCTCAGGGGAGGCCCCTCCACTTT.

This clonotype was seen more than once but under ten times. The J gene is TRBJ2-7, the V gene TRBV5-6; D perhaps matches TRBD1 (7 bases). The CDR3 loop spans 13 amino acids. Germline V lookup: CDR1 SGHDT, CDR2 YYEEEE. Trimming stripped 10 bases from V and 2 bases from J, with 16 bases between. The CDR3 loop reads CAGGTVGTYEQYF. The CDR3 bases are TGTGCCGGAGGGACAGTTGGAACCTACGAGCAGTACTTC.

This clonotype was counted at least ten times. The V call is TRBV9, the J call TRBJ2-5; D unclear. CDR3 size: 15 residues. Germline CDR1 SGDLS, CDR2 YYNGEE. Trimming took off 0 bases at V and 5 bases at J, with 14 bases between the two ends. CDR3 region: CASSVGTLQTETQYF. For the CDR3, the DNA is TGTGCCAGCAGCGTAGGCACCCTCCAGACGGAGACCCAGTACTTC.

The chain couples TRBV29-1 to TRBJ2-6; D ambiguous. Between the trimmed V and J ends, which lost 7 bases and 4 bases, there was a span of 11 bases. Germline lookup yields CDR1 SQVTM and CDR2 ANQGSEA. CDR3 length: 13 residues. In nucleotides, the CDR3 is TGCAGCGCTCACGGCGCCGGGGCCAACGTCCTGACTTTC. Protein sequence: CSAHGAGANVLTF. Based on the CDR3 plus reference TRBV29-1 and TRBJ2-6, the full variable domain is SAVISQKPSRDICQRGTSLTIQCQVDSQVTMMFWYRQQPGQSLTLIATANQGSEATYESGFVIDKFPISRPNLTFSTLTVSNMSPEDSSIYLCSAHGAGANVLTFGAGSRLTVL.

This clonotype occurred a few times. V and J are TRBV11-3 and TRBJ2-2; perhaps TRBD2 as D (5 bases). Trimming took 5 bases from V and 4 from J, leaving 14 bases between them. The CDR3 is 15 amino acids. Germline values: CDR1 SGHNT, CDR2 YENEEA. The CDR3 here is CASSQTSGFTGELFF. DNA for the CDR3: TGTGCCAGCAGCCAAACTTCGGGGTTCACCGGGGAGCTGTTTTTT.

This clonotype was recorded once. The genes are TRBV28 and TRBJ2-7; the D gene could be TRBD1 or TRBD2 (5 bases each). The CDR3 loop spans 15 amino acids. Germline loops: CDR1 MDHEN, CDR2 SYDVKM. Deletions cut 9 bases from V and 6 bases from J, with 24 bases between. CDR3 residues: CARIRGHGEYLEQYF. CDR3 DNA: TGTGCCAGAATACGCGGACACGGGGAATACCTCGAGCAGTACTTC. Full variable domain (outside the CDR3, taken from reference TRBV28 and TRBJ2-7): DVKVTQSSRYLVKRTGEKVFLECVQDMDHENMFWYRQDPGLGLRLIYFSYDVKMKEKGDIPEGYSVSREKKERFSLILESASTNQTSMYLCARIRGHGEYLEQYFGPGTRLTVT.